The next 30 T cell receptor beta chains were all read from a single sample in a study of T cells in Graves' hyperthyroidism and ophthalmopathy. RNA transcripts yielded amplified TCR beta CDR3 regions. A set of HTBI primers served as the primers for a first-round RT-PCR of the TCR CDR3. TCRdb reprocessed the multiplex PCR reads with MiXCR, giving one entry per CDR3 protein. Of hundreds of thousands of distinct CDR3 sequences in the sample, approximately 18% were seen once. Material for sequencing was blood. These receptors all come from a woman aged 45 to 65 with Graves' hyperthyroidism that later progressed to Graves' ophthalmopathy.

This clonotype was detected ten times or more. V and J are TRBV3-1 and TRBJ1-1; unclear D gene. This CDR3 spans 14 amino acids. The V gene lost 4 bases and the J gene lost 5 bases, with 14 bases spanning the gap. Germline V gene sequence: CDR1 LGHDT, CDR2 YNNKEL (reference sequence). This chain's CDR3 is CASSRSDTGTEAFF. The CDR3 coding sequence is TGTGCCAGCAGCCGAAGTGACACTGGGACTGAAGCTTTCTTT.

The rearrangement links TRBV29-1 to TRBJ2-5; D could derive from TRBD1 or TRBD2 (6 bases each). V lost 6 bases and J 5 bases, leaving 16 bases between the germline ends. Germline CDR1 SQVTM, CDR2 ANQGSEA. The CDR3 extends over 13 amino acids. DNA of the CDR3: TGCAGCGTGCCGCAGGGGAGGTGGGAGACCCAGTACTTC. Translation: CSVPQGRWETQYF.

The chain couples TRBV5-1 to TRBJ2-7; no clear D. CDR1 and CDR2 (germline): SGHRS, YFSETQ. Deletions cut 2 bases from V and 7 bases from J, with 10 bases between. The CDR3 contains 12 residues. DNA for the CDR3: TGCGCCAGCAGCTTAGCAGGTTTTGAGCAGTACTTC. Translated, it gives CASSLAGFEQYF.

This clonotype has at least ten counts. The chain is built from TRBV28 and TRBJ2-3; 14 nucleotides line up with TRBD2. The junction had 4 bases not matched to a gene; V was cut back by 8 bases and J by 3 bases. The CDR3 runs to 15 residues. Germline lookup yields CDR1 MDHEN and CDR2 SYDVKM. CDR3 sequence (DNA): TGTGCCAGCTCGACTAGCGGGGGGGAAACAGATACGCAGTATTTT. Its protein product is CASSTSGGETDTQYF.

The chain joins TRBV19 to TRBJ2-1, with D perhaps matching TRBD1 (6 bases). In germline, CDR1 is LNHDA, CDR2 SQIVND (reference sequence). CDR3 length: 16 amino acids. The V gene lost 4 bases and the J gene lost 1 base, with 14 bases spanning the gap. This CDR3 is CASSTVRGESYNEQFF. The CDR3 coding sequence is TGTGCCAGTAGTACCGTCAGGGGAGAGTCCTACAATGAGCAGTTCTTC.

This clonotype was recorded many times. J is TRBJ1-2 and V is TRBV3-1; D is undetermined. CDR3 length equals 16 residues. With 0 bases removed from V and 4 bases from J, the gap between germline ends came to 15 bases. Germline V gene lookup returns CDR1 LGHDT and CDR2 YNNKEL (reference sequence). Here the CDR3 DNA reads TGTGCCAGCAGCCAAGATTTTCGAACTGCCCTCTATGGCTACACCTTC. It yields the protein CASSQDFRTALYGYTF.

This clonotype was seen many times. The rearrangement joins TRBV18 to TRBJ2-5; possible D gene TRBD1, 6 bases. V was cut by 3 bases and J by 3 bases, with 17 bases left in between. The CDR3 totals 16 residues. Germline V gives CDR1 KGHSH, CDR2 LQKENI. In DNA form, the CDR3 reads TGTGCCAGCTCACCGAGACAGGCCCGAGTGGAAGAGACCCAGTACTTC. Its translation: CASSPRQARVEETQYF.

Ten or more counts support this clonotype. V usage is TRBV5-1 and J usage is TRBJ2-7; TRBD1 matches 9 bases. CDR1 is SGHRS, CDR2 YFSETQ, per germline. Trimming removed 4 bases from V and 2 bases from J; junction bases left unmatched: 7. The length of the CDR3 is 15 residues. The CDR3 DNA reads as TGCGCCAGCAGCGTAGCCGGGACAGGGACCTACGAGCAGTACTTC. It translates to CASSVAGTGTYEQYF.

V and J are TRBV28 and TRBJ1-5, with D unclear. The CDR3 covers 13 residues. Germline CDR1 MDHEN, CDR2 SYDVKM. V was pared by 8 bases and J by 3 bases, with 11 bases between. CDR3 protein: CASRPFFNQPQHF. CDR3 bases: TGTGCCAGCCGCCCATTTTTCAATCAGCCCCAGCATTTT.

The chain employs TRBV9 and TRBJ2-5; D is unclear. Looked up from germline, CDR1 is SGDLS and CDR2 is YYNGEE. The CDR3 is 13 amino acids. Trimming left V 4 bases short and J 5 bases short, with 12 bases between. The CDR3 sequence is CASSPVGPETQYF. The CDR3 DNA reads as TGTGCCAGCAGCCCTGTAGGGCCGGAGACCCAGTACTTC.

This clonotype was seen many times. V and J are TRBV20-1 and TRBJ2-1; the match to TRBD2 covers 8 bases. CDR1 is DFQATT and CDR2 is SNEGSKA in the germline V gene (reference sequence). The CDR3 is 15 residues long. The V gene end was trimmed by 3 bases and the J gene end by 6 bases; junction bases not matched to a gene: 10. DNA for the CDR3: TGCAGTGCTAGGGATACCGGGACTAGTCGCAATGAGCAGTTCTTC. Protein product: CSARDTGTSRNEQFF.

The V gene is TRBV5-1, the J gene TRBJ2-1; 8 bases match TRBD1. In germline, CDR1 is SGHRS, CDR2 YFSETQ. V was pared by 0 bases and J by 0 bases, with 5 bases of the junction left unmatched. The CDR3 contains 17 residues. As DNA, the CDR3 is TGCGCCAGCAGCTTGGCCGGGCAGGGGGCCTCCTACAATGAGCAGTTCTTC. It codes for CASSLAGQGASYNEQFF.

This clonotype was seen many times. The rearrangement joins TRBV3-1 to TRBJ2-3; possible D gene TRBD1, 6 bases. CDR1 is LGHDT, CDR2 YNNKEL, per germline (reference sequence). The CDR3 runs to 14 residues. V lost 4 bases to trimming and J lost 1 base, with 9 bases between them. This chain's CDR3 is CASSPHRGTDTQYF. In nucleotides, the CDR3 is TGTGCCAGCAGCCCCCACAGGGGCACAGATACGCAGTATTTT.

In its sample, this clonotype was seen once. This clone may be a read error of a much larger clone one base away. The V and J genes are TRBV4-1 and TRBJ2-5, with D maybe TRBD1 (6 bases). Between the trimmed V and J ends, which lost 6 bases and 2 bases, there was a span of 16 bases. CDR3 length: 15 amino acids. Germline-derived CDR1 and CDR2 are MGHRA and YSYEKL. This CDR3 is CASSQFRTEQETQYF. In DNA form, the CDR3 reads TGCGCCAGCAGTCAGTTCAGGACAGAACAAGAGACCCAGTACTTC.

This clonotype showed up many times. The chain is built from TRBV2 and TRBJ2-7, with 7 bases fitting TRBD1. There are 14 residues in the CDR3. Germline V CDR1 and CDR2: SNHLY, FYNNEI. V lost 5 bases to trimming and J lost 5 bases; unmatched junction nucleotides: 9. CDR3 in DNA: TGTGCCAGCAGTATTCGACAGGGTGTGGACGAGCAGTACTTC. Translating gives CASSIRQGVDEQYF.

Ten or more counts support this clonotype. The V call is TRBV29-1, the J call TRBJ2-7, with 9 bases aligning to TRBD1. Germline V CDR1 and CDR2: SQVTM, ANQGSEA. Trimming at V came to 3 bases and at J to 6 bases, leaving 6 bases not matched to a gene. This CDR3 spans 13 amino acids. This CDR3 reads CSVELGTGFEQYF. CDR3 nucleotide sequence: TGCAGCGTTGAGCTTGGGACAGGGTTCGAGCAGTACTTC.

The chain carries TRBV19 and TRBJ1-6; TRBD1 matches at 7 bases. V shed 4 bases, J shed 11 bases, and the junction held 8 bases outside the gene matches. This CDR3 comprises 14 residues. Germline CDR1 reads LNHDA; CDR2 reads SQIVND (reference sequence). In DNA form, the CDR3 reads TGTGCCAGTAGTAAAGACAGGGTCCGAACACCCCTCCACTTT. It specifies CASSKDRVRTPLHF.

CDR3 DNA sequence: TGTGCCAGCACCGAACGGGCGTATAACAATGAGCAGTTCTTC. This sequence encodes CASTERAYNNEQFF. This chain uses TRBV6-1 with TRBJ2-1; D is unclear. The CDR3 totals 14 residues. V gave up 7 bases and J gave up 5 bases, with 15 bases separating them. Germline assignment: CDR1 MNHNS and CDR2 SASEGT.

The table lists this clonotype with many counts. This chain connects TRBV5-1 to TRBJ2-1; 10 bases are shared with TRBD1. CDR1 and CDR2 from the germline V gene are SGHRS and YFSETQ. The trim removed 4 bases at V and 0 bases at J, leaving 4 bases unmatched. The CDR3 totals 16 residues. This chain's CDR3 is CASSRGQGSSYNEQFF. CDR3 in DNA: TGCGCCAGCAGCAGGGGACAGGGGAGCTCCTACAATGAGCAGTTCTTC.

There are many counts of this clonotype. The chain is built from TRBV7-9 and TRBJ2-7; 7 positions match TRBD2. The CDR3 is 13 amino acids. Germline V gives CDR1 SEHNR, CDR2 FQNEAQ (reference sequence). J was trimmed by 6 bases and V by 1 base; bases with no gene match: 3. The chain's CDR3 is CASSLESGIEQYF. The CDR3 DNA reads TGTGCCAGCAGCTTAGAAAGCGGGATCGAGCAGTACTTC.

This chain connects TRBV11-1 to TRBJ2-5; D tentatively fits TRBD1 or TRBD2 (5 bases each). The CDR3 totals 14 residues. V was trimmed by 1 base and J by 4 bases, leaving 10 bases between them. The germline gives CDR1 SGHAT, CDR2 FQDESV (reference sequence). CDR3 amino acids: CASSLDAGTETQYF. For the CDR3, the DNA is TGTGCCAGCAGCTTAGATGCAGGGACAGAGACCCAGTACTTC.

This clonotype has just a few counts. The chain has TRBV20-1 and TRBJ1-1, with 8 bases identical to TRBD1. Germline V gene data show CDR1 as DFQATT and CDR2 as SNEGSKA (reference sequence). After removal of 5 bases from V and 0 bases from J, the junction contained 8 bases not matched to a gene. This CDR3 region has 15 residues. CDR3 in DNA: TGCAGTGCTGGGGGACAGGAACCTATGAACACTGAAGCTTTCTTT. This codes for CSAGGQEPMNTEAFF.

This clonotype was recorded at least ten times. The CDR3 sequence is CSARDGTGWNTGELFF. CDR3 DNA: TGCAGTGCTAGAGATGGGACAGGTTGGAACACCGGGGAGCTGTTTTTT. The gene calls are TRBV20-1 and TRBJ2-2; 8 nucleotides agree with TRBD1. V shed 0 bases, J shed 1 base, and the junction held 4 bases outside the gene matches. The length of the CDR3 is 16 residues. Germline V gene lookup returns CDR1 DFQATT and CDR2 SNEGSKA (reference sequence).

This chain joins TRBV2 and TRBJ1-1; weak D call: TRBD1 (6 bases). This CDR3 spans 15 amino acids. The germline gives CDR1 SNHLY, CDR2 FYNNEI. Trimming left V 9 bases short and J 0 bases short, with 17 bases between. The CDR3 DNA reads as TGTGCCAGTAGGGAAATGGGGGCCGTGAACACTGAAGCTTTCTTT. Encoded protein: CASREMGAVNTEAFF.

This clonotype was seen a handful of times. V and J are TRBV10-3 and TRBJ1-1; weak D call: TRBD1 (5 bases). V was shortened by 2 bases and J by 3 bases, with 10 bases between the two germline ends. The CDR3 contains 14 residues. Per the germline V gene, CDR1 is ENHRY and CDR2 is SYGVKD. CDR3: CAISEIGRDTEAFF. CDR3 bases: TGTGCCATCAGTGAGATCGGCAGGGACACTGAAGCTTTCTTT.

This clonotype was detected ten times or more. The V gene is TRBV6-1, the J gene TRBJ1-2; TRBD1 aligns across 7 bases. V gave up 3 bases and J gave up 13 bases; unmatched junction bases: 17. This CDR3 has 15 amino acids. Germline V CDR1 and CDR2: MNHNS, SASEGT. The CDR3 coding sequence is TGTGCCAGCAGTGACCGTTTAGCTTGGACAGGTACCGCCACCTTC. Its protein product is CASSDRLAWTGTATF.

J is TRBJ1-2 and V is TRBV19; tentatively, D is TRBD1 (5 bases). The CDR3 loop spans 15 amino acids. The V end lost 3 bases, the J end lost 5 bases, and 16 bases lay between the germline ends. From germline, CDR1 is LNHDA and CDR2 SQIVND (reference sequence). The DNA of the CDR3 is TGTGCCAGTAGTATCCCGGGGGAGGTCGGGTATGGCTACACCTTC. The encoded protein is CASSIPGEVGYGYTF.

This clonotype was detected many times. This sequence joins TRBV2 and TRBJ1-1, with D possibly being TRBD1 (6 bases). Trimming stripped 7 bases from V and 1 base from J, with 16 bases between. This CDR3 has 15 residues. Germline V gives CDR1 SNHLY, CDR2 FYNNEI. The chain's CDR3 is CASIGPGAANTEAFF. The CDR3 region has the DNA TGTGCCAGCATCGGTCCAGGGGCCGCGAACACTGAAGCTTTCTTT.

The chain employs TRBV6-1 and TRBJ1-1; perhaps TRBD1 as D (5 bases). In germline, CDR1 is MNHNS, CDR2 SASEGT. The CDR3 runs 14 residues. Trimming left V 5 bases short and J 3 bases short, with 13 bases between. The CDR3 DNA reads TGTGCCAGCAGTTCATTCAAGGGGTACACTGAAGCTTTCTTT. Protein sequence: CASSSFKGYTEAFF.

This rearrangement joins TRBV6-1 to TRBJ1-2; D is unresolved. CDR1 is MNHNS, CDR2 SASEGT, per germline. Trimming left V 5 bases short and J 0 bases short, with 4 bases between. This CDR3 contains 12 residues. CDR3 sequence (DNA): TGTGCCAGCAGTTCCCCTAACTATGGCTACACCTTC. It is translated as CASSSPNYGYTF.